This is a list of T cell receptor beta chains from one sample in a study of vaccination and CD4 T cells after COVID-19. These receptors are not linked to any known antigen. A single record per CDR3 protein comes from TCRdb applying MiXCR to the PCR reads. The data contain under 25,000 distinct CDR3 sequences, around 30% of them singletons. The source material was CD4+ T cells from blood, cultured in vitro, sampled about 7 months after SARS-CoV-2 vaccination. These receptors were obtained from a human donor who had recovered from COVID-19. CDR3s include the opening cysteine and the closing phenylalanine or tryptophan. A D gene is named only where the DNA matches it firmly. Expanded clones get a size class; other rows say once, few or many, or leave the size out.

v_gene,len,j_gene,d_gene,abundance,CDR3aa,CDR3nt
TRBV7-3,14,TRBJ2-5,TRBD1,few,CASSPTGVWETQYF,TGTGCCAGCAGCCCTACAGGGGTCTGGGAGACCCAGTACTTC
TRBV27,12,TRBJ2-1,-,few,CASSLYGGWQFF,TGTGCCAGCAGTTTATACGGGGGATGGCAGTTCTTC
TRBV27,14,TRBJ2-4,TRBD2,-,CASSRGEAKNIQYF,TGTGCCAGCAGTCGGGGGGAAGCCAAAAACATTCAGTACTTC
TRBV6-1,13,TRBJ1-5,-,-,CASVGAGNQPQHF,TGTGCCAGCGTTGGGGCTGGCAATCAGCCCCAGCATTTT
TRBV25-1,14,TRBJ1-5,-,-,CASTPWGADQPQHF,TGTGCCAGCACCCCCTGGGGGGCGGACCAGCCCCAGCATTTT
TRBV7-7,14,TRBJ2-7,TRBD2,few,CASSPQRGAYEQYF,TGTGCTAGCAGCCCCCAGCGGGGCGCCTACGAGCAGTACTTC
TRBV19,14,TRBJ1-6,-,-,CASKEAGNNSPLHF,TGTGCCAGTAAGGAGGCAGGCAATAATTCACCCCTCCACTTT
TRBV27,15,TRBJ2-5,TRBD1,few,CASSSETGTQETQYF,TGTGCCAGCAGCTCCGAGACAGGGACCCAAGAGACCCAGTACTTC
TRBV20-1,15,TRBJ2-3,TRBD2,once,CSATPGLAATDTQYF,TGCAGCGCCACACCGGGACTAGCGGCTACAGATACGCAGTATTTT
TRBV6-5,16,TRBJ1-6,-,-,CASSYTGWGQNSPLHF,TGTGCCAGCAGTTACACGGGTTGGGGGCAAAATTCACCCCTCCACTTT
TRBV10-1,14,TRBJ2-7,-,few,CASSDAGSSYEQYF,TGCGCCAGCAGTGATGCAGGTAGCTCCTACGAGCAGTACTTC
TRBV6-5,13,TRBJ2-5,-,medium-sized,CASSSTSIGTQYF,TGTGCCAGCAGTTCAACCTCCATTGGGACCCAGTACTTC
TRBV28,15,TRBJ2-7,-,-,CASSLFGRSSYEQYF,TGTGCCAGCAGTTTATTTGGGAGATCATCCTACGAGCAGTACTTC
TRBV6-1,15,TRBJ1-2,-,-,CASSRTLEGGYGYTF,TGTGCCAGCAGTCGGACGCTCGAGGGGGGCTATGGCTACACCTTC
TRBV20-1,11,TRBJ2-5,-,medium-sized,CSAPLKATQYF,TGCAGTGCCCCTCTTAAGGCGACCCAGTACTTC
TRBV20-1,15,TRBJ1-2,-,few,CSAIPEGSTNYGYTF,TGCAGTGCTATTCCGGAGGGCAGCACTAACTATGGCTACACCTTC
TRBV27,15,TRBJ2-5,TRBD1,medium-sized,CASSLGNRGGETQYF,TGTGCCAGCAGTTTGGGGAACAGGGGTGGGGAGACCCAGTACTTC
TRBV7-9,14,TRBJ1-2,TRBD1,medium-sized,CASSFRGLNYGYTF,TGTGCCAGCAGCTTCAGGGGGTTGAACTATGGCTACACCTTC
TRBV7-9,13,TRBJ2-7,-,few,CASSYDFSYEQYF,TGTGCCAGCAGCTATGATTTCTCCTACGAGCAGTACTTC
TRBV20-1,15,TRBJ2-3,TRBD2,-,CSATGLAGYTDTQYF,TGCAGTGCCACGGGACTAGCGGGCTACACAGATACGCAGTATTTT
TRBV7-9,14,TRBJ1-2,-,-,CASRSGPRGHGYTF,TGTGCCAGCCGATCGGGTCCTAGAGGACATGGCTACACCTTC
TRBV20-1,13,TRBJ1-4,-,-,CSARVGANEKLFF,TGCAGTGCTAGAGTGGGGGCTAATGAAAAACTGTTTTTT
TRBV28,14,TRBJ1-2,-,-,CATRVQAGLYGYTF,TGTGCCACGCGAGTTCAGGCCGGGCTCTATGGCTACACCTTC